The rows below give T cell receptor beta chains drawn from one sample of a study of shared clonotypes between healthy human individuals. Measured with immunoSEQ multiplex PCR; TCRdb has only the in-frame clones, and not every one. The repertoire consists of some 1,600,000 clones, with approximately 98% occurring once and the leading ten covering around 0.45%. Source material: naive CD4+ T cells sorted from blood. The receptors originated from a man aged 30-40 years in good health. Both conserved end residues are part of each CDR3. A D gene is named only where the DNA matches it firmly. Size is stated for part of the rows, as once, few or many counts, or as a class when the clone is expanded.

TRBV4-3	16	TRBJ2-7	.	TRBD1	CASSQGIRQGLGEQYF	TGCGCCAGCAGCCAAGGAATTCGACAGGGCCTCGGGGAGCAGTACTTC
TRBV5-1	17	TRBJ1-4	once	TRBD1	CASSSNPTGGWAEKLFF	TGCGCCAGCAGCTCAAATCCAACAGGGGGCTGGGCGGAAAAACTGTTTTTT
TRBV7-8	14	TRBJ2-7	.	TRBD1	CASSATGLVYEQYF	TGTGCCAGCAGCGCGACAGGGTTGGTCTACGAGCAGTACTTC
TRBV18	17	TRBJ2-1	.	TRBD2	CASSASSGRVQGNEQFF	TGTGCCAGCTCCGCCTCTAGCGGGAGGGTACAGGGCAATGAGCAGTTCTTC
TRBV2	14	TRBJ1-1	once	.	CASSEVVVSGVTFF	TGTGCCAGCAGTGAAGTCGTTGTTTCGGGGGTTACTTTCTTT
TRBV7-8	15	TRBJ2-7	.	.	CASSRGLGPTYEQYF	TGTGCCAGCAGCAGAGGCCTGGGGCCCACCTACGAGCAGTACTTC
TRBV25-1	16	TRBJ1-5	.	.	CASSESGRGGNQPQHF	TGTGCCAGCAGTGAATCGGGACGCGGCGGCAATCAGCCCCAGCATTTT
TRBV14	16	TRBJ2-5	.	.	CASSQLWGAVQETQYF	TGTGCCAGCAGCCAACTTTGGGGGGCAGTCCAAGAGACCCAGTACTTC
TRBV18	15	TRBJ2-7	.	TRBD1	CASSPRQGRFRGQYF	TGTGCCAGCTCACCAAGACAGGGACGGTTTCGTGGGCAGTACTTC
TRBV7-9	16	TRBJ2-3	.	TRBD2	CASSLSRAGEADTQYF	TGTGCCAGCAGCTTATCGCGAGCGGGAGAGGCAGATACGCAGTATTTT
TRBV29-1	12	TRBJ1-4	.	.	CIVRGADEKLFF	TGCATAGTCCGGGGGGCTGATGAAAAACTGTTTTTT
TRBV18	15	TRBJ2-5	.	.	CASSPNLGSQETQYF	TGTGCCAGCTCCCCTAATCTGGGAAGCCAAGAGACCCAGTACTTC
TRBV28	16	TRBJ1-2	once	.	CASSFPGDRWVYGYTF	TGTGCCAGCAGTTTCCCGGGCGATAGGTGGGTTTATGGCTACACCTTC
TRBV2	13	TRBJ1-1	.	.	CASGGEMATEAFF	TGTGCCAGTGGGGGGGAGATGGCGACTGAAGCTTTCTTT
TRBV7-2	15	TRBJ2-5	once	TRBD1	CASRTTGTVQETQYF	TGTGCCAGCAGGACTACCGGGACAGTACAAGAGACCCAGTACTTC
TRBV7-2	15	TRBJ2-1	.	.	CASSHRSKLYNEQFF	TGTGCCAGCAGCCACCGGTCCAAGCTCTACAATGAGCAGTTCTTC
TRBV27	15	TRBJ2-7	.	.	CASRNSDWSSYEQYF	TGTGCCAGCCGAAACTCGGACTGGAGCTCCTACGAGCAGTACTTC
TRBV27	14	TRBJ1-1	.	TRBD1	CASSFIAGQTEAFF	TGTGCCAGCAGTTTCATCGCGGGACAGACTGAAGCTTTCTTT
TRBV7-2	19	TRBJ2-1	.	TRBD2	CASSLPLERLAASYNEQFF	TGTGCCAGCAGCTTACCCTTAGAAAGACTAGCGGCCTCCTACAATGAGCAGTTCTTC
TRBV11-2	14	TRBJ1-5	.	TRBD1	CASSSTGGGQPQHF	TGTGCCAGCAGTTCTACAGGGGGCGGGCAGCCCCAGCATTTT
TRBV10-3	13	TRBJ2-7	.	TRBD2	CATQTSGAYEQYF	TGTGCCACCCAGACTAGCGGGGCCTACGAGCAGTACTTC
TRBV7-8	15	TRBJ2-1	.	.	CASSSPSSLGNEQFF	TGTGCCAGCAGCTCACCTTCTAGTCTGGGCAATGAGCAGTTCTTC
TRBV19	16	TRBJ2-2	.	.	CASSIKGRGNTGELFF	TGTGCCAGTAGTATAAAAGGCAGGGGGAACACCGGGGAGCTGTTTTTT
TRBV7-3	15	TRBJ1-5	.	.	CASSLSGSSMQPQHF	TGTGCCAGCAGCTTATCTGGATCGTCGATGCAGCCCCAGCATTTT
TRBV7-7	13	TRBJ2-5	.	.	CASSAGAVETQYF	TGTGCCAGCAGTGCCGGGGCAGTAGAGACCCAGTACTTC
TRBV6-1	12	TRBJ2-7	.	.	CASSAMTAEQYF	TGTGCCAGCAGTGCTATGACAGCCGAGCAGTACTTC
TRBV29-1	13	TRBJ1-1	.	.	CSVAPQMNTEAFF	TGCAGCGTTGCCCCTCAGATGAACACTGAAGCTTTCTTT
TRBV18	17	TRBJ1-3	.	.	CASSPPGAVSSGNTIYF	TGTGCCAGCTCACCACCGGGTGCCGTGAGCTCTGGAAACACCATATATTTT
TRBV14	14	TRBJ2-1	.	TRBD2	CASNYAGLGNEQFF	TGTGCCAGCAACTACGCGGGACTAGGTAATGAGCAGTTCTTC
TRBV9	13	TRBJ2-1	.	.	CASSDSPHNEQFF	TGTGCCAGCAGCGACTCCCCCCACAATGAGCAGTTCTTC
TRBV28	15	TRBJ1-1	.	.	CASSLIGSMNTEAFF	TGTGCCAGCAGCCTAATTGGGTCAATGAACACTGAAGCTTTCTTT
TRBV28	15	TRBJ1-2	.	.	CASSLVTGISYGYTF	TGTGCCAGCAGTTTAGTGACAGGAATTTCTTATGGCTACACCTTC
TRBV6-4	15	TRBJ2-2	.	TRBD2	CASSGGGSEGGELFF	TGTGCCAGCAGTGGAGGCGGGAGCGAGGGCGGGGAGCTGTTTTTT
TRBV28	16	TRBJ2-1	once	TRBD1	CASSYTTGGLYNEQFF	TGTGCCAGCAGCTATACGACAGGGGGCCTCTACAATGAGCAGTTCTTC
TRBV7-6	18	TRBJ2-1	.	.	CASSFPLRRVRDQVEQFF	TGTGCCAGCAGCTTCCCCCTCCGAAGGGTCAGGGATCAGGTTGAGCAGTTCTTC